The clone carrying this T cell receptor beta chain was detected many times. The authors' processing: Sampled TCR counts reached a median of around 94,000 per sample, with values ranging from roughly 20,000 to 750,000. One entry per CDR3 protein, called by TCRdb with MiXCR from the RACE reads. TCRdb's processing, not the authors', yielded these V and J calls. The data contain more than 80,000 distinct CDR3 sequences, around 7% of them seen just once; the ten biggest clones take up 1.5% to 1.9%. Time point reported: patch test 1, 2 weeks after DPC sensitization. Treatment specified: therapeutic diphenylcyclopropenone sensitization with weekly scalp DPC. The sample comes from a study of human T cells and chemical hapten exposure. For the study at large: Alopecia areata, totalis or universalis affected patients, mainly female. There were per-sample TCR yield variations, arising mainly from small pooled library volume differences.

V lost 5 bases, J lost 6 bases, and 26 bases lay in between. CDR1 is MNHEY and CDR2 is SMNVEV in the germline V gene (reference sequence). The CDR3 contains 17 residues. The genes are TRBV27 and TRBJ2-7; D is unclear. Sequencing was performed on whole blood, taken in connection with sensitization to the hapten diphenylcyclopropenone (DPC). The origin of this receptor is a woman aged 25 to 45 with alopecia areata. Some clones in this sample may be carry-over from other donors' samples. The CDR3 DNA sequence: TGTGCCAGCAGTCTGGGCTGGAGTTGGGGAAAAATGAGCGAGCAGTACTTC. Its protein product is CASSLGWSWGKMSEQYF.